This T cell receptor beta chain was retrieved from a study of cytomegalovirus exposure and HLA in healthy donors. The PCR contained 60 Vbeta and 13 Jbeta primers. Sequencing used immunoSEQ multiplex PCR; TCRdb keeps in-frame clones, though not all of them. The sample has 120,000 or so clones; about two thirds are singletons. Study-wide points: Several of the most significant clusters were apparently associated with common viral pathogens in a later analysis. The productive fraction for most TCR beta V segments was about 87% or about 30% in an earlier analysis.

This clone appeared once. Its antigen is currently unknown. CDR1 is LNHDA and CDR2 is SQIVND in the germline V gene (reference sequence). The CDR3 loop spans 14 amino acids. V was cut by 3 bases and J by 3 bases, with 9 bases left in between. The material sequenced was PBMCs. This chain joins TRBV19 and TRBJ1-5, with D unclear. The receptor comes from a man in his thirties or forties in good health and CMV-seronegative. This CDR3 reads CASSIGPFNQPQHF. CDR3 DNA: TGTGCCAGTAGTATTGGGCCGTTCAATCAGCCCCAGCATTTT.